Given below is one T cell receptor beta chain in context. Its target is not known. The entry originates in a study of T cells in Graves' hyperthyroidism and ophthalmopathy. Regarding the study as a whole: Most expanded thyroid clonotypes above 0.001 recurred in blood.

The investigators amplified TCR beta CDR3 regions from RNA transcripts. The TCR CDR3 first-round RT-PCR relied on the HTBI primer set. From the multiplex PCR reads, TCRdb called clonotypes with MiXCR, one entry per CDR3 protein. The table has under 350,000 distinct CDR3 sequences, approximately 12% seen once; the top ten hold almost 8%. Clinical symptoms, serum thyroxine and TRAb, thyroid ultrasound and orbital computed tomography were used for the diagnoses. CDR1 and CDR2 from the germline V gene are MDHEN and SYDVKM. The CDR3 totals 12 residues. Trimming removed 7 bases at V and 3 bases at J, with 10 bases between.

Input material: blood. This TCR derives from a woman in her twenties or thirties with Graves' hyperthyroidism that later progressed to Graves' ophthalmopathy. The chain couples TRBV28 to TRBJ2-7, with D possibly TRBD1 on 7 matching bases. CDR3 amino acids: CASTQGGYEQYF. CDR3 DNA sequence: TGTGCCAGCACTCAGGGGGGCTACGAGCAGTACTTC. The variable domain in full, with the rest retrieved from reference TRBV28 and TRBJ2-7, is DVKVTQSSRYLVKRTGEKVFLECVQDMDHENMFWYRQDPGLGLRLIYFSYDVKMKEKGDIPEGYSVSREKKERFSLILESASTNQTSMYLCASTQGGYEQYFGPGTRLTVT.